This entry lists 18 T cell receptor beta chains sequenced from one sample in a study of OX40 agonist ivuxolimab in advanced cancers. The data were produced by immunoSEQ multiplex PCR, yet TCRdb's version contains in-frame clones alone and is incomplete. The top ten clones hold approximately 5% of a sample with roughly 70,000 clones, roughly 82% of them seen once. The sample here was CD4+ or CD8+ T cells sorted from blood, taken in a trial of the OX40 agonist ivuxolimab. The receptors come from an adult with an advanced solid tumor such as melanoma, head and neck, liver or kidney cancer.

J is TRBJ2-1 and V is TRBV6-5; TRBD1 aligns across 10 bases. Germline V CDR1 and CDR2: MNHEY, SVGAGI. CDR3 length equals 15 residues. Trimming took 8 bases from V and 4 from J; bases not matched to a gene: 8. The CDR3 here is CASRKDRGPYNEQFF. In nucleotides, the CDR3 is TGTGCCAGCCGCAAAGACAGGGGGCCGTACAATGAGCAGTTCTTC.

CDR3 sequence: CASSSSGLPGNYGYTF. The CDR3 nucleotides read TGTGCCAGCAGCTCATCGGGACTCCCAGGCAACTATGGCTACACCTTC. J is TRBJ1-2 and V is TRBV7-8; D perhaps matches TRBD1 (5 bases). The V and J ends lost 4 bases and 2 bases respectively, with 17 bases between them. This CDR3 region has 16 residues. CDR1 SGHVS and CDR2 FQNEAQ come from the germline V gene.

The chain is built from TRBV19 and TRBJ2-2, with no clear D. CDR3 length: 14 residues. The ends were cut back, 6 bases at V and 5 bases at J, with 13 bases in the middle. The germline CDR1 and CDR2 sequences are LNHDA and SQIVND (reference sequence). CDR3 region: CASSLQIGTGELFF. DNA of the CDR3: TGTGCCAGTAGCTTACAGATAGGGACCGGGGAGCTGTTTTTT.

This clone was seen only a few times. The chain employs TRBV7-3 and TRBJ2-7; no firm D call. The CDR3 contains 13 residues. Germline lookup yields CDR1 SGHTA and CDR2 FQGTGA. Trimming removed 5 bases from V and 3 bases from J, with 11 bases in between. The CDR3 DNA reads TGTGCCAGCAGCCCGCAGCAAAACTACGAGCAGTACTTC. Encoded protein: CASSPQQNYEQYF.

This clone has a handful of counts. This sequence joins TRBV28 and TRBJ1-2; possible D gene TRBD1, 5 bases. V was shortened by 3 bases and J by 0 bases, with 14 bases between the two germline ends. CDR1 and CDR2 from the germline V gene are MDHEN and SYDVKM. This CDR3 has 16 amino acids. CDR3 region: CASSFVYGTANYGYTF. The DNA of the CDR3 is TGTGCCAGCAGTTTCGTGTACGGGACCGCTAACTATGGCTACACCTTC.

The CDR3 loop is CASSYFSEGVPYEQYF. The CDR3 nucleotides are TGTGCCAGCAGTTACTTTTCGGAGGGCGTCCCCTACGAGCAGTACTTC. The chain employs TRBV6-5 and TRBJ2-5; D might be TRBD2 (6 bases). The DNA end favors TRBJ2-7, so the J call may be wrong. Germline assignment: CDR1 MNHEY and CDR2 SVGAGI. The CDR3 has 16 amino acids.

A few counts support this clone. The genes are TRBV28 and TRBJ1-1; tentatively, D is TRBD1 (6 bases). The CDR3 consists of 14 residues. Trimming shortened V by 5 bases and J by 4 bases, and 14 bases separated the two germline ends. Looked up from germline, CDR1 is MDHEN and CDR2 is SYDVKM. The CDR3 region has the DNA TGTGCCAGCAGTGAAGGTACAGGGAGCACTGAAGCTTTCTTT. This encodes CASSEGTGSTEAFF.

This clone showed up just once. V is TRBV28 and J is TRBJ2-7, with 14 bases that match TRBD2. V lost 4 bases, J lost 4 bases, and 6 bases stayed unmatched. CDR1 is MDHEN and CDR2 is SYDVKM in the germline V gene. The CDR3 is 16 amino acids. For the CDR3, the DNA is TGTGCCAGCAGTTCTCCCGGGACTAGCGGGAGTTACGAGCAGTACTTC. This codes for CASSSPGTSGSYEQYF.

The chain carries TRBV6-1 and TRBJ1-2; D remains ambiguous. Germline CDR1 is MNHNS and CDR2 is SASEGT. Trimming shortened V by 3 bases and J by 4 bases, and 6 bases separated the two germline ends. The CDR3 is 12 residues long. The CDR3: CASSDRFYGYTF. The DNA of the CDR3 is TGTGCCAGCAGTGACAGATTCTATGGCTACACCTTC.

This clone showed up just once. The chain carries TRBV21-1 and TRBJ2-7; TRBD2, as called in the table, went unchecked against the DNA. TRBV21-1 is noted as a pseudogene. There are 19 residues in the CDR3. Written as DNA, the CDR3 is TGTGCCAGCAGCAAAGCGCTACTAGCGGGAGGCTCCCAATCCTACGAGCAGTACTTC. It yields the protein CASSKALLAGGSQSYEQYF.

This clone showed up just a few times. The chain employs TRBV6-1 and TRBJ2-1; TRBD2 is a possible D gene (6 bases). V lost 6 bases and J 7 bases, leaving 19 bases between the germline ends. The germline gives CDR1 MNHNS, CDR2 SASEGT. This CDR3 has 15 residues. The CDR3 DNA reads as TGTGCCAGCAGAGCGGGCCTCCCAGGAGGGAATGAGCAGTTCTTC. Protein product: CASRAGLPGGNEQFF.

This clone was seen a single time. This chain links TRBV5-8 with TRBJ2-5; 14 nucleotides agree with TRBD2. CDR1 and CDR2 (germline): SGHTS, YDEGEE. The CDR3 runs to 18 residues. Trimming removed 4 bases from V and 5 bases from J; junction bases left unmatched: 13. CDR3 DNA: TGTGCCAGCAGCAACGTCGGGACTAGCGGGGGCACCGGGGAGACCCAGTACTTC. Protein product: CASSNVGTSGGTGETQYF.

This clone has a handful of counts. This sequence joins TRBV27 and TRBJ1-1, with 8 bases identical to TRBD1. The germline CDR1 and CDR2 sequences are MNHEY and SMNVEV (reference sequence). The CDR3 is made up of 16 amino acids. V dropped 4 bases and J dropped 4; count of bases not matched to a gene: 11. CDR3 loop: CASSSGRGLWGTEAFF. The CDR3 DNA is TGTGCCAGCAGTTCGGGCAGGGGGCTTTGGGGCACTGAAGCTTTCTTT.

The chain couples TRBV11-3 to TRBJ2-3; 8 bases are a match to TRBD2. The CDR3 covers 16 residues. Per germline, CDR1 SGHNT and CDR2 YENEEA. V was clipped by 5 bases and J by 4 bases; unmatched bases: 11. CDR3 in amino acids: CASSPGRREVPDTQYF. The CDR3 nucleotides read TGTGCCAGCAGCCCTGGCAGGCGGGAGGTACCAGATACGCAGTATTTT.

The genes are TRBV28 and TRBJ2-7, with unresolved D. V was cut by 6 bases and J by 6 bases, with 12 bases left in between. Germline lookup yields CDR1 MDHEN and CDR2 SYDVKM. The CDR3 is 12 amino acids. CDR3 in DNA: TGTGCCAGCAGACGAGCTGGGTCCGAGCAGTACTTC. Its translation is CASRRAGSEQYF.

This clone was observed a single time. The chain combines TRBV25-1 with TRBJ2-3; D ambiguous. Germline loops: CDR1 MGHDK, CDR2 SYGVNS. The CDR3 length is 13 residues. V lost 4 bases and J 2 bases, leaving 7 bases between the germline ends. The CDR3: CASSATSTDTQYF. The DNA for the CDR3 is TGTGCCAGCAGTGCCACTTCCACAGATACGCAGTATTTT. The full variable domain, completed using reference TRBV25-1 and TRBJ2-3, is EADIYQTPRYLVIGTGKKITLECSQTMGHDKMYWYQQDPGMELHLIHYSYGVNSTEKGDLSSESTVSRIRTEHFPLTLESARPSHTSQYLCASSATSTDTQYFGPGTRLTVL.

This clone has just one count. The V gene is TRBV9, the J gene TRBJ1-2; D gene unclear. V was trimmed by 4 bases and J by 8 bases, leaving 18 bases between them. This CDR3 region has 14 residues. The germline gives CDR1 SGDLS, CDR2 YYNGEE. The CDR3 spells CASSPPGSTRGYTF. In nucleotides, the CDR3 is TGTGCCAGCAGCCCTCCCGGGAGCACGAGGGGCTACACCTTC. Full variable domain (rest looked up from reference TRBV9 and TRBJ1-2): DSGVTQTPKHLITATGQRVTLRCSPRSGDLSVYWYQQSLDQGLQFLIQYYNGEERAKGNILERFSAQQFPDLHSELNLSSLELGDSALYFCASSPPGSTRGYTFGSGTRLTVV.

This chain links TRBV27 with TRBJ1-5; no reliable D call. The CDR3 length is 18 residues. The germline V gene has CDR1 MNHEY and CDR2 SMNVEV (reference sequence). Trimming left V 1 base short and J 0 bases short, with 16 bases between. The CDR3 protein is CASSLYRGSGYSNQPQHF. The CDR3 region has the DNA TGTGCCAGCAGTTTATATCGAGGGAGCGGCTATAGCAATCAGCCCCAGCATTTT.